This is a list of T cell receptor beta chains from one sample in a study of shared clonotypes between healthy human individuals. Method: immunoSEQ multiplex PCR; TCRdb's copy keeps in-frame clones and lacks some. The profile covers some 650,000 clones, with about 96% appearing a single time and about 0.06% taken by the ten largest. What was sequenced was naive CD4+ T cells sorted from blood. Receptor source: a woman between 25 and 40 years old in good health. Each CDR3 is given with its conserved first and last residue. Each record gives: clone size, CDR3 length, D gene, V gene, J gene, CDR3 protein, CDR3 DNA. A D gene is named only where the DNA matches it firmly. Not all rows give a size; the values are once, few, many and, for expanded clones, a class.

clone_size: once; cdr3_length: 15; d_call: NA; v_call: TRBV28; j_call: TRBJ1-1; cdr3_aa: CASSFLQGGNTEAFF; cdr3_nt: TGTGCCAGCAGTTTTTTACAGGGTGGGAACACTGAAGCTTTCTTT
clone_size: NA; cdr3_length: 13; d_call: NA; v_call: TRBV11-3; j_call: TRBJ2-5; cdr3_aa: CASSPAPGRVQYF; cdr3_nt: TGTGCCAGCAGCCCAGCCCCAGGCCGGGTCCAGTACTTC
clone_size: NA; cdr3_length: 17; d_call: TRBD2; v_call: TRBV5-1; j_call: TRBJ2-5; cdr3_aa: CASSNGLAGWGQETQYF; cdr3_nt: TGCGCCAGCAGCAACGGACTAGCGGGATGGGGGCAAGAGACCCAGTACTTC
clone_size: NA; cdr3_length: 13; d_call: NA; v_call: TRBV30; j_call: TRBJ2-5; cdr3_aa: CAWSVGSRETQYF; cdr3_nt: TGTGCCTGGAGTGTTGGCTCTAGGGAGACCCAGTACTTC
clone_size: NA; cdr3_length: 13; d_call: NA; v_call: TRBV7-2; j_call: TRBJ2-4; cdr3_aa: CASSLELENIQYF; cdr3_nt: TGTGCCAGCAGCTTAGAATTAGAAAACATTCAGTACTTC
clone_size: NA; cdr3_length: 14; d_call: NA; v_call: TRBV7-9; j_call: TRBJ2-2; cdr3_aa: CASSLLHATGELFF; cdr3_nt: TGTGCCAGCAGCTTACTCCATGCGACCGGGGAGCTGTTTTTT
clone_size: NA; cdr3_length: 13; d_call: NA; v_call: TRBV6-6; j_call: TRBJ1-1; cdr3_aa: CASSIGPNTEAFF; cdr3_nt: TGTGCCAGCAGCATCGGGCCTAACACTGAAGCTTTCTTT
clone_size: once; cdr3_length: 13; d_call: NA; v_call: TRBV30; j_call: TRBJ1-1; cdr3_aa: CAWSRTWNTEAFF; cdr3_nt: TGTGCCTGGAGCCGAACCTGGAACACTGAAGCTTTCTTT
clone_size: NA; cdr3_length: 14; d_call: NA; v_call: TRBV14; j_call: TRBJ1-3; cdr3_aa: CASSQGSSGNTIYF; cdr3_nt: TGTGCCAGCAGCCAAGGGAGCTCTGGAAACACCATATATTTT
clone_size: NA; cdr3_length: 15; d_call: NA; v_call: TRBV28; j_call: TRBJ2-2; cdr3_aa: CASSLGTDVPGELFF; cdr3_nt: TGTGCCAGCAGTTTAGGAACGGACGTACCCGGGGAGCTGTTTTTT
clone_size: NA; cdr3_length: 14; d_call: NA; v_call: TRBV28; j_call: TRBJ2-1; cdr3_aa: CASRPGGTGNEQFF; cdr3_nt: TGTGCCAGCAGACCTGGCGGGACTGGCAATGAGCAGTTCTTC
clone_size: NA; cdr3_length: 13; d_call: NA; v_call: TRBV7-9; j_call: TRBJ2-3; cdr3_aa: CASSLGVTDTQYF; cdr3_nt: TGTGCCAGCAGCTTGGGGGTGACGGATACGCAGTATTTT
clone_size: NA; cdr3_length: 15; d_call: TRBD1; v_call: TRBV11-2; j_call: TRBJ1-4; cdr3_aa: CASSLVRGGAEKLFF; cdr3_nt: TGTGCCAGCAGCTTAGTTAGAGGGGGCGCCGAAAAACTGTTTTTT
clone_size: once; cdr3_length: 14; d_call: TRBD2; v_call: TRBV19; j_call: TRBJ2-3; cdr3_aa: CASRLAGVPDTQYF; cdr3_nt: TGTGCCAGCCGACTAGCGGGAGTTCCAGATACGCAGTATTTT
clone_size: few; cdr3_length: 11; d_call: NA; v_call: TRBV20-1; j_call: TRBJ2-4; cdr3_aa: CICASSNIQYF; cdr3_nt: TGCATTTGCGCTAGCTCCAACATTCAGTACTTC
clone_size: NA; cdr3_length: 14; d_call: TRBD1; v_call: TRBV2; j_call: TRBJ1-5; cdr3_aa: CASSLTGVRQPQHF; cdr3_nt: TGTGCCAGCAGTCTGACAGGGGTACGGCAGCCCCAGCATTTT
clone_size: NA; cdr3_length: 17; d_call: NA; v_call: TRBV18; j_call: TRBJ1-4; cdr3_aa: CASSPEWGLEEAEKLFF; cdr3_nt: TGTGCCAGCTCACCAGAATGGGGGTTAGAAGAGGCTGAAAAACTGTTTTTT
clone_size: NA; cdr3_length: 15; d_call: NA; v_call: TRBV6-5; j_call: TRBJ1-1; cdr3_aa: CASSYSYQSNTEAFF; cdr3_nt: TGTGCCAGCAGTTACTCCTATCAGTCGAACACTGAAGCTTTCTTT
clone_size: NA; cdr3_length: 14; d_call: NA; v_call: TRBV10-3; j_call: TRBJ1-6; cdr3_aa: CAIRSMGVGSPLHF; cdr3_nt: TGTGCCATCAGGTCCATGGGGGTAGGGTCACCCCTCCACTTT
clone_size: once; cdr3_length: 11; d_call: NA; v_call: TRBV21-1; j_call: TRBJ1-5; cdr3_aa: CASSGPGAQHF; cdr3_nt: TGTGCCAGCAGCGGACCGGGGGCCCAGCATTTT
clone_size: NA; cdr3_length: 16; d_call: NA; v_call: TRBV19; j_call: TRBJ2-5; cdr3_aa: CASSRRRARTGETQYF; cdr3_nt: TGTGCCAGTAGTAGGAGGCGGGCCCGGACGGGAGAGACCCAGTACTTC
clone_size: NA; cdr3_length: 15; d_call: NA; v_call: TRBV9; j_call: TRBJ2-3; cdr3_aa: CASSVMEGATDTQYF; cdr3_nt: TGTGCCAGCAGCGTAATGGAGGGGGCGACAGATACGCAGTATTTT
clone_size: NA; cdr3_length: 16; d_call: TRBD1; v_call: TRBV7-2; j_call: TRBJ2-2; cdr3_aa: CASSLTGTVNTGELFF; cdr3_nt: TGTGCCAGCAGCTTAACCGGGACAGTGAACACCGGGGAGCTGTTTTTT
clone_size: NA; cdr3_length: 18; d_call: TRBD2; v_call: TRBV4-1; j_call: TRBJ2-1; cdr3_aa: CASSQTVSGASSYNEQFF; cdr3_nt: TGCGCCAGCAGCCAAACCGTAAGCGGGGCAAGCTCCTACAATGAGCAGTTCTTC
clone_size: NA; cdr3_length: 12; d_call: NA; v_call: TRBV11-3; j_call: TRBJ2-1; cdr3_aa: CASSSTGNEQFF; cdr3_nt: TGTGCCAGCAGCAGTACGGGTAATGAGCAGTTCTTC
clone_size: NA; cdr3_length: 13; d_call: TRBD2; v_call: TRBV10-2; j_call: TRBJ2-3; cdr3_aa: CASRLAGSDTQYF; cdr3_nt: TGCGCCAGCAGACTAGCGGGATCAGATACGCAGTATTTT
clone_size: NA; cdr3_length: 15; d_call: TRBD2; v_call: TRBV7-2; j_call: TRBJ2-5; cdr3_aa: CASSFVLAGQETQYF; cdr3_nt: TGTGCCAGCAGCTTTGTCCTAGCGGGACAAGAGACCCAGTACTTC
clone_size: NA; cdr3_length: 15; d_call: NA; v_call: TRBV28; j_call: TRBJ2-4; cdr3_aa: CASSPGEVGQNIQYF; cdr3_nt: TGTGCCAGCAGTCCGGGTGAGGTGGGCCAAAACATTCAGTACTTC
clone_size: NA; cdr3_length: 18; d_call: TRBD2; v_call: TRBV15; j_call: TRBJ2-1; cdr3_aa: CATSRDAGLAGARDEQFF; cdr3_nt: TGTGCCACCAGCAGAGATGCAGGGCTAGCGGGAGCTCGCGATGAGCAGTTCTTC
clone_size: NA; cdr3_length: 16; d_call: TRBD2; v_call: TRBV7-9; j_call: TRBJ2-1; cdr3_aa: CASSLGKLAGDHEQFF; cdr3_nt: TGTGCCAGCAGCTTAGGTAAACTAGCGGGAGACCATGAGCAGTTCTTC
clone_size: few; cdr3_length: 13; d_call: NA; v_call: TRBV5-1; j_call: TRBJ1-2; cdr3_aa: CASSLGVAHGYTF; cdr3_nt: TGCGCCAGCAGCTTGGGGGTAGCCCATGGCTACACCTTC
clone_size: NA; cdr3_length: 15; d_call: NA; v_call: TRBV7-9; j_call: TRBJ1-4; cdr3_aa: CASSPGGPAGEKLFF; cdr3_nt: TGTGCCAGCAGCCCCGGTGGACCGGCGGGTGAAAAACTGTTTTTT
clone_size: NA; cdr3_length: 14; d_call: NA; v_call: TRBV2; j_call: TRBJ2-7; cdr3_aa: CASSEDVWNYEQYF; cdr3_nt: TGTGCCAGCAGTGAAGACGTCTGGAACTACGAGCAGTACTTC
clone_size: NA; cdr3_length: 18; d_call: NA; v_call: TRBV7-8; j_call: TRBJ2-6; cdr3_aa: CASFPRGREIPGANVLTF; cdr3_nt: TGTGCCAGCTTCCCCCGGGGCAGGGAAATACCTGGGGCCAACGTCCTGACTTTC
clone_size: NA; cdr3_length: 14; d_call: NA; v_call: TRBV5-1; j_call: TRBJ1-1; cdr3_aa: CASSWDVENTEAFF; cdr3_nt: TGCGCCAGCAGCTGGGACGTGGAGAACACTGAAGCTTTCTTT
clone_size: NA; cdr3_length: 15; d_call: NA; v_call: TRBV2; j_call: TRBJ1-2; cdr3_aa: CASSSGTGWSYGYTF; cdr3_nt: TGTGCCAGCAGTTCCGGGACGGGTTGGAGTTATGGCTACACCTTC
clone_size: NA; cdr3_length: 14; d_call: NA; v_call: TRBV5-1; j_call: TRBJ2-7; cdr3_aa: CASSLASGNYEQYF; cdr3_nt: TGCGCCAGCAGCTTGGCCTCGGGGAATTACGAGCAGTACTTC
clone_size: few; cdr3_length: 15; d_call: NA; v_call: TRBV18; j_call: TRBJ1-2; cdr3_aa: CASSPPAGPPKGYTF; cdr3_nt: TGTGCCAGCTCACCACCGGCAGGCCCCCCGAAAGGCTACACCTTC
clone_size: NA; cdr3_length: 16; d_call: TRBD1; v_call: TRBV18; j_call: TRBJ1-1; cdr3_aa: CASSPRQGARNTEAFF; cdr3_nt: TGTGCCAGCTCACCGCGACAGGGGGCAAGGAACACTGAAGCTTTCTTT
clone_size: NA; cdr3_length: 18; d_call: NA; v_call: TRBV2; j_call: TRBJ1-5; cdr3_aa: CASSEVGQGSLGNQPQHF; cdr3_nt: TGTGCCAGCAGTGAAGTCGGGCAGGGGTCGCTTGGCAATCAGCCCCAGCATTTT
clone_size: NA; cdr3_length: 15; d_call: NA; v_call: TRBV5-1; j_call: TRBJ2-3; cdr3_aa: CASSTGRPNTDTQYF; cdr3_nt: TGCGCCAGCAGCACGGGACGGCCAAACACAGATACGCAGTATTTT
clone_size: NA; cdr3_length: 20; d_call: TRBD2; v_call: TRBV19; j_call: TRBJ2-7; cdr3_aa: CASSIFGLASGSVLHYEQYF; cdr3_nt: TGTGCCAGTAGTATTTTCGGTTTGGCTAGCGGGAGCGTGCTACACTACGAGCAGTACTTC
clone_size: once; cdr3_length: 15; d_call: TRBD2; v_call: TRBV28; j_call: TRBJ2-2; cdr3_aa: CASSPLAANTGELFF; cdr3_nt: TGTGCCAGCAGCCCTCTAGCGGCGAACACCGGGGAGTTGTTTTTT
clone_size: NA; cdr3_length: 19; d_call: TRBD1; v_call: TRBV29-1; j_call: TRBJ1-5; cdr3_aa: CSVVWKMGQGVYSNQPQHF; cdr3_nt: TGCAGCGTTGTGTGGAAAATGGGACAGGGGGTTTATAGCAATCAGCCCCAGCATTTT
clone_size: NA; cdr3_length: 18; d_call: TRBD2; v_call: TRBV15; j_call: TRBJ2-1; cdr3_aa: CATSREILGTSRYNEQFF; cdr3_nt: TGTGCCACCAGCAGAGAAATTTTAGGGACTAGCAGATACAATGAGCAGTTCTTC
clone_size: NA; cdr3_length: 13; d_call: NA; v_call: TRBV7-7; j_call: TRBJ2-7; cdr3_aa: CASSLATGSEQYF; cdr3_nt: TGTGCCAGCAGCTTAGCAACTGGAAGCGAGCAGTACTTC
clone_size: NA; cdr3_length: 17; d_call: NA; v_call: TRBV7-8; j_call: TRBJ1-1; cdr3_aa: CASSPQQLTGIGTEAFF; cdr3_nt: TGTGCCAGCAGCCCCCAACAGCTTACGGGGATTGGCACTGAAGCTTTCTTT
clone_size: once; cdr3_length: 16; d_call: TRBD1; v_call: TRBV4-1; j_call: TRBJ2-3; cdr3_aa: CASSQRQGTLTDTQYF; cdr3_nt: TGCGCCAGCAGCCAACGACAGGGGACCCTCACAGATACGCAGTATTTT
clone_size: once; cdr3_length: 15; d_call: TRBD1; v_call: TRBV27; j_call: TRBJ2-4; cdr3_aa: CASSSQGAGKNIQYF; cdr3_nt: TGTGCCAGCAGTTCCCAGGGGGCGGGCAAAAACATTCAGTACTTC
clone_size: NA; cdr3_length: 13; d_call: TRBD2; v_call: TRBV28; j_call: TRBJ2-1; cdr3_aa: CASSFGGDDEQFF; cdr3_nt: TGTGCCAGCAGTTTCGGGGGGGACGATGAGCAGTTCTTC
clone_size: NA; cdr3_length: 17; d_call: TRBD1; v_call: TRBV11-2; j_call: TRBJ1-2; cdr3_aa: CASSSYDKGQGAFGYTF; cdr3_nt: TGTGCCAGCAGCTCTTATGACAAGGGACAGGGGGCTTTTGGCTACACCTTC
clone_size: NA; cdr3_length: 15; d_call: TRBD2; v_call: TRBV29-1; j_call: TRBJ2-7; cdr3_aa: CSVARLAGAPYEQYF; cdr3_nt: TGCAGCGTTGCGAGACTAGCGGGGGCCCCCTACGAGCAGTACTTC
clone_size: NA; cdr3_length: 11; d_call: NA; v_call: TRBV29-1; j_call: TRBJ1-4; cdr3_aa: CSVDTNEKLFF; cdr3_nt: TGCAGCGTTGACACGAATGAAAAACTGTTTTTT
clone_size: NA; cdr3_length: 14; d_call: NA; v_call: TRBV7-9; j_call: TRBJ1-2; cdr3_aa: CASSLAVGVDGYTF; cdr3_nt: TGTGCCAGCAGCTTAGCAGTTGGGGTAGATGGCTACACCTTC
clone_size: NA; cdr3_length: 12; d_call: NA; v_call: TRBV2; j_call: TRBJ1-5; cdr3_aa: CASSLRNQPQHF; cdr3_nt: TGTGCCAGCAGTCTTCGCAATCAGCCCCAGCATTTT